This TCR beta chain was documented in a study of human T cells and chemical hapten exposure. Turning to the study itself: Sensitization applied 2% DPC to roughly 2 cm by roughly 2 cm of upper inner arm skin. Enrolled patients were predominantly female and had alopecia areata, totalis or universalis.

Unique molecular identifiers were affixed to discrete cDNA molecules within the library. TCRdb passed the RACE reads through MiXCR, listing each CDR3 protein once. In the table there are under 150,000 distinct CDR3 sequences, about 12% of which are singletons. Described time point: patch test 1, 2 weeks after DPC sensitization. Treatment defined: therapeutic diphenylcyclopropenone sensitization with weekly scalp DPC. Sample: whole blood, taken in connection with sensitization to the hapten diphenylcyclopropenone (DPC). The clonotype originates from a woman aged 50 to 60 with alopecia areata. Some clones in this sample may be carry-over from other donors' samples.

CDR3 in amino acids: CSARGVKGPTYEQYF. CDR3 DNA sequence: TGCAGTGCTAGAGGGGTCAAAGGGCCGACCTACGAGCAGTACTTC. The chain couples TRBV20-1 to TRBJ2-7; D unclear. Germline CDR1 DFQATT, CDR2 SNEGSKA (reference sequence). The CDR3 is made up of 15 amino acids. Trimming removed 1 base at V and 2 bases at J, with 15 bases between.